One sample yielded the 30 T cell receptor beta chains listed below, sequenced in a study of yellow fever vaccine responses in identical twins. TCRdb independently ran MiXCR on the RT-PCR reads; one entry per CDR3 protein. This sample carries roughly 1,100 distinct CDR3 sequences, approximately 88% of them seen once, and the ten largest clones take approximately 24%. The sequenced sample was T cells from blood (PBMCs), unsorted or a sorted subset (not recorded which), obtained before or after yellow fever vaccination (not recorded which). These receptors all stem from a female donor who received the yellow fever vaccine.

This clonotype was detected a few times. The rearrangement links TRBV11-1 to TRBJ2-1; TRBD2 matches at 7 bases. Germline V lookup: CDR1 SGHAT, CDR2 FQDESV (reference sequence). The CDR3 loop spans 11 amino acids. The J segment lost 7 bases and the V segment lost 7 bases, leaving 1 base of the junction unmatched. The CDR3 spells CASTGGNEQFF. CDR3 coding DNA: TGTGCCAGCACCGGGGGGAATGAGCAGTTCTTC.

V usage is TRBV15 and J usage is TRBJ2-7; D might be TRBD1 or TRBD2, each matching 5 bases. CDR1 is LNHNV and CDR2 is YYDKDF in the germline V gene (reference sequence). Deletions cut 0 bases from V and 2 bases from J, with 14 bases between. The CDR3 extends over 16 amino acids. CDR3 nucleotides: TGTGCCACCAGCAGAGATCTAGGGACGGCTACCTACGAGCAGTACTTC. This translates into CATSRDLGTATYEQYF.

The CDR3 bases are TGTGCCACCAGCAGAGAGCGTTCGGGGGGGGATACGCAGTATTTT. This encodes CATSRERSGGDTQYF. The chain has TRBV15 and TRBJ2-3, with TRBD2 matching over 8 bases. Germline assignment: CDR1 LNHNV and CDR2 YYDKDF (reference sequence). The CDR3 runs to 15 residues. V was clipped by 0 bases and J by 6 bases; unmatched bases: 5.

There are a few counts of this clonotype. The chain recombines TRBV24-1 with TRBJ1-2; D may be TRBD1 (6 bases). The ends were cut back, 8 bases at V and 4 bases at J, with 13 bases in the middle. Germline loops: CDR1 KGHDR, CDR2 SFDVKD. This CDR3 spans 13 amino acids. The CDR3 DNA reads TGTGCCACCAAACCACAGGGACTCTATGGCTACACCTTC. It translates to CATKPQGLYGYTF.

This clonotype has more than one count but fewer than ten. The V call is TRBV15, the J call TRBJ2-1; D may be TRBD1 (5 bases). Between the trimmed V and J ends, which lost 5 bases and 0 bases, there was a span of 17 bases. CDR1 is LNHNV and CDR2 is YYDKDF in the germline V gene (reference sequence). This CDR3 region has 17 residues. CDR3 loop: CATSAEQVAASYNEQFF. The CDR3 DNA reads TGTGCCACCAGCGCGGAACAGGTGGCAGCCTCCTACAATGAGCAGTTCTTC.

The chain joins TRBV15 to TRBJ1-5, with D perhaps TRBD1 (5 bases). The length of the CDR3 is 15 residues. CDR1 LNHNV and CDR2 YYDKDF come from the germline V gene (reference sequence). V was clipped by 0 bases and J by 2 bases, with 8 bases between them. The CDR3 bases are TGTGCCACCAGCAGAGATCCGACAGGCAATCAGCCCCAGCATTTT. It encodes CATSRDPTGNQPQHF.

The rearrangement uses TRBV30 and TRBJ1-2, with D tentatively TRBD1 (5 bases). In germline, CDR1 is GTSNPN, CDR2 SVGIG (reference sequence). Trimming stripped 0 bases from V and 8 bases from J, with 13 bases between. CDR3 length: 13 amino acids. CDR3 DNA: TGTGCCTGGAGTGTCCCCGCAGGGCGAGGCTACACCTTC. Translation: CAWSVPAGRGYTF.

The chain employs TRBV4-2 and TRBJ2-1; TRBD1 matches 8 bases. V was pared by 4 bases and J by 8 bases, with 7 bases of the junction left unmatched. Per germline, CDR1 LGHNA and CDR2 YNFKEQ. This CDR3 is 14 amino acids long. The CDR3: CASSPGQGIHEQFF. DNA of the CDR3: TGTGCCAGCAGCCCTGGACAGGGTATCCATGAGCAGTTCTTC.

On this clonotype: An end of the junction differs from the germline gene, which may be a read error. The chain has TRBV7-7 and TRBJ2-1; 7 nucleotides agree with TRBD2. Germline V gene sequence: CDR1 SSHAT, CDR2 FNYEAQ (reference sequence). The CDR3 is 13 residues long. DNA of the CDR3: TGTGCTAGCAGCTTAATGGGGGGGAATGAGCAGTTCTTC. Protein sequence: CASSLMGGNEQFF.

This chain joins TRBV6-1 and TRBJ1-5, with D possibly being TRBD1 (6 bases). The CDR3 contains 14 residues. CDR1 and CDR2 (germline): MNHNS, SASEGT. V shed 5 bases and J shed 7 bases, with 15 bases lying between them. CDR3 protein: CASSSRQAPQPQHF. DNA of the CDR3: TGTGCCAGCAGTAGCCGACAGGCTCCACAGCCCCAGCATTTT.

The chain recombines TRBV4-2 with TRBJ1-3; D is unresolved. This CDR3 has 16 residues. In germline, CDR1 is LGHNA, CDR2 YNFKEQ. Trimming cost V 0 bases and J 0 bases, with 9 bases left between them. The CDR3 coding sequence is TGTGCCAGCAGCCAAGAGAAAGCCTACTCTGGAAACACCATATATTTT. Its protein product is CASSQEKAYSGNTIYF.

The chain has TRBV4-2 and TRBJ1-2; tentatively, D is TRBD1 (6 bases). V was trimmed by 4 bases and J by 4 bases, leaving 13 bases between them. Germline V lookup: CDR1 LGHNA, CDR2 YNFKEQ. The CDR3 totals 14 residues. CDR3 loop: CASSPQQGGYGYTF. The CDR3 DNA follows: TGTGCCAGCAGCCCACAACAGGGTGGCTATGGCTACACCTTC.

CDR3 in DNA: TGCAGCGTTGGGGGCCCCGCCCGGGGGGGCACAGATACGCAGTATTTT. Protein: CSVGGPARGGTDTQYF. This chain uses TRBV29-1 with TRBJ2-3; 7 bases map to TRBD2. The CDR3 is made up of 16 amino acids. Trimming removed 4 bases from V and 1 base from J; junction bases left unmatched: 11. Germline CDR1 SQVTM, CDR2 ANQGSEA.

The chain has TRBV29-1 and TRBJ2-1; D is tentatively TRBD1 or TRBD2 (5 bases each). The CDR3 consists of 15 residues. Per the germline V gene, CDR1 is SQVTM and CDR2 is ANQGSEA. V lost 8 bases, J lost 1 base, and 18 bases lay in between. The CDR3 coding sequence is TGCAGCCTAACGCCAGGGAGTTGGTCCTACAATGAGCAGTTCTTC. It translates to CSLTPGSWSYNEQFF.

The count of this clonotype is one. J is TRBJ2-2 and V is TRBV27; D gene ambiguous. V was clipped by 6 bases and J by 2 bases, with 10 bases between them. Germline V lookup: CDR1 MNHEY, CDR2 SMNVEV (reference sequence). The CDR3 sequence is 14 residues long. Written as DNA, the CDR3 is TGTGCCAGCAGCCACTCGCCAAACACCGGGGAGCTGTTTTTT. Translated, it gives CASSHSPNTGELFF.

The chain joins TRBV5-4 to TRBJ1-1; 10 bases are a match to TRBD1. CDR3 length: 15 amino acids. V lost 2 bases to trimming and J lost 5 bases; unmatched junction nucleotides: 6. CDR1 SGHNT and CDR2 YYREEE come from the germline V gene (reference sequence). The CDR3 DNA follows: TGTGCCAGCAGCTTACCCGGACAGGGGGGGACTGAAGCTTTCTTT. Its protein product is CASSLPGQGGTEAFF.

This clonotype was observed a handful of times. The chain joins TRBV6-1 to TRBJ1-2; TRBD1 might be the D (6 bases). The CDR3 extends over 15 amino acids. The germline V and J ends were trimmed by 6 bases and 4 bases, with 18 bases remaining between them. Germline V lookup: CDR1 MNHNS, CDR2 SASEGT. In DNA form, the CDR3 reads TGTGCCAGCAGCTTAGCCACCGGGACAAGCTATGGCTACACCTTC. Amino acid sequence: CASSLATGTSYGYTF.

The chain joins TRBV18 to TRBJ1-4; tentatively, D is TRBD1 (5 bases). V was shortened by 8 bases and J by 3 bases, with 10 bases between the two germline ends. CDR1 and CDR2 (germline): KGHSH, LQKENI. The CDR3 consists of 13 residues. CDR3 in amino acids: CASQRDPNEKLFF. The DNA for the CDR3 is TGTGCCAGCCAACGGGACCCTAATGAAAAACTGTTTTTT.

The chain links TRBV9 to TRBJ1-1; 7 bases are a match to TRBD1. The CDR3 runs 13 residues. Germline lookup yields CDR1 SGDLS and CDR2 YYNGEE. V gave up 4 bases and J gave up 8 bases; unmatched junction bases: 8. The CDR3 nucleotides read TGTGCCAGCAGCCCGCGACAGGGCCACGAAGCTTTCTTT. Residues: CASSPRQGHEAFF.

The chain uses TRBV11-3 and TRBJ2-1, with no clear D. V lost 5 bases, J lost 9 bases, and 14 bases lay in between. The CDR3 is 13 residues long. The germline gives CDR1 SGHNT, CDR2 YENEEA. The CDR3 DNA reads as TGTGCCAGCAGCGACGGCTTAGATGGTGAGCAGTTCTTC. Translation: CASSDGLDGEQFF.

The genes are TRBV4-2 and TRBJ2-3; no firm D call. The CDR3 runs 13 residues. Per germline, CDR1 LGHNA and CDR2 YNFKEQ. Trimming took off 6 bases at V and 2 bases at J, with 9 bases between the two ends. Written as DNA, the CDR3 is TGTGCCAGCAGTAAGGGCGACACAGATACGCAGTATTTT. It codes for CASSKGDTDTQYF.

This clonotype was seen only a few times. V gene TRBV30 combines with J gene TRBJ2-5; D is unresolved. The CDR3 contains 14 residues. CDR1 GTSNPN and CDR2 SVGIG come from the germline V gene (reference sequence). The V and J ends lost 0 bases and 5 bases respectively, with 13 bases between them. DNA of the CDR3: TGTGCCTGGAGTGTGGCAGGATTCGGGGAGACCCAGTACTTC. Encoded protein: CAWSVAGFGETQYF. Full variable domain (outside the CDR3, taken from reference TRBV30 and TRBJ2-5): SQTIHQWPATLVQPVGSPLSLECTVEGTSNPNLYWYRQAAGRGLQLLFYSVGIGQISSEVPQNLSASRPQDRQFILSSKKLLLSDSGFYLCAWSVAGFGETQYFGPGTRLLVL.

The CDR3: CATSSGEANEKLFF. The CDR3 DNA is TGTGCCACCAGCAGCGGAGAGGCTAATGAAAAACTGTTTTTT. This sequence joins TRBV15 and TRBJ1-4, with D hard to call. Trimming pared 3 bases from V and 3 bases from J, leaving 8 bases between. Germline assignment: CDR1 LNHNV and CDR2 YYDKDF (reference sequence). The CDR3 runs to 14 residues.

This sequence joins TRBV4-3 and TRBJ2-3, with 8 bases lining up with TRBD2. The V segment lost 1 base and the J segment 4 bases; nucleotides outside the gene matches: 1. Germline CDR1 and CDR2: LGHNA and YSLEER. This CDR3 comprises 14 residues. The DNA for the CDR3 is TGCGCCAGCAGCCAAGTCGGGGGGGCAGATACGCAGTATTTT. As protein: CASSQVGGADTQYF.

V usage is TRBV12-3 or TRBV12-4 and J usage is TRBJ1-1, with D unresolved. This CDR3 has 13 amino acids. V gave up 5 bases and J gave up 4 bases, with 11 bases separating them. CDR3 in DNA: TGTGCCAGCAGTGCGGGCCCGCTCACTGAAGCTTTCTTT. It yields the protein CASSAGPLTEAFF.

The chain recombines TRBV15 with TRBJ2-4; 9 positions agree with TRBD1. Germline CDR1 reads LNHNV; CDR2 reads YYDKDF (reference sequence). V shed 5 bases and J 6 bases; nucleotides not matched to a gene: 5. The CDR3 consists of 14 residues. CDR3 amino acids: CATSQGQGANIQYF. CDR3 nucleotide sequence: TGTGCCACCAGCCAGGGACAGGGAGCAAACATTCAGTACTTC. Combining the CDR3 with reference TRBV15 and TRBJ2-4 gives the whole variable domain DAMVIQNPRYQVTQFGKPVTLSCSQTLNHNVMYWYQQKSSQAPKLLFHYYDKDFNNEADTPDNFQSRRPNTSFCFLDIRSPGLGDTAMYLCATSQGQGANIQYFGAGTRLSVL.

For the CDR3, the DNA is TGTGCCAGCAGCTTTTACCCGAACACCGGGGAGCTGTTTTTT. It codes for CASSFYPNTGELFF. The chain is built from TRBV5-5 and TRBJ2-2; D remains ambiguous. This CDR3 region has 14 residues. Germline CDR1 is SGHKS and CDR2 is YYEKEE (reference sequence). Trimming took 2 bases from V and 0 from J, leaving 5 bases between them.

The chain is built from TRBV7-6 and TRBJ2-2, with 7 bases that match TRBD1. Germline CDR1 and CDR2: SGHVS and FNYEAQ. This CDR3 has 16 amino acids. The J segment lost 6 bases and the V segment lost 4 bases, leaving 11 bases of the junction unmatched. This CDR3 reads CASSSRTGPKAGELFF. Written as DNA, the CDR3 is TGTGCCAGCAGCTCCAGGACAGGACCCAAGGCCGGGGAGCTGTTTTTT.

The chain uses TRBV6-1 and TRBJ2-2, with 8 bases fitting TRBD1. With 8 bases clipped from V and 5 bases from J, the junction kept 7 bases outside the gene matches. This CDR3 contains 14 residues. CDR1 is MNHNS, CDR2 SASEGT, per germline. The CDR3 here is CASRPGQETGELFF. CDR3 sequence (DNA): TGTGCCAGCCGACCGGGACAGGAGACCGGGGAGCTGTTTTTT.

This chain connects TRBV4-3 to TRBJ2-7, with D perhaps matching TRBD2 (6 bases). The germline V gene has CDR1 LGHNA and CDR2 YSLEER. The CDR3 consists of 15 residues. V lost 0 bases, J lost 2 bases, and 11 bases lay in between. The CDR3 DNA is TGCGCCAGCAGCCAAGATAGGCCGGGGGCCTACGAGCAGTACTTC. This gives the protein CASSQDRPGAYEQYF.